These T cell receptor beta chains were read from a single sample in a study of T cell repertoires in aging, cancer and after chemotherapy. TCRdb ran MiXCR on the multiplex PCR reads and lists one entry per CDR3 protein. This sample has under 15,000 distinct CDR3 sequences, with roughly 20% found just once. The sequencing input was blood. The origin of the receptors is a human donor in good health. Each CDR3 is given with its conserved first and last residue. A D gene is named only where the DNA matches it firmly. Rows may omit the clone size; those that give it use once, few, many or a size class.

CDR3 protein,CDR3 DNA,clone size,D gene,J gene,V gene
CASSRQGTSATNEKLFF,TGCGCCAGCAGCCGACAGGGGACCTCGGCAACTAATGAAAAACTGTTTTTT,.,TRBD1,TRBJ1-4,TRBV5-1
CSARDAGKYGYTF,TGCAGTGCTAGAGATGCAGGGAAGTATGGCTACACCTTC,.,.,TRBJ1-2,TRBV20-1
CAWSGGGGRNNDLSYEQYF,TGTGCCTGGAGTGGGGGGGGAGGTCGGAATAACGATCTCTCCTACGAGCAGTACTTC,few,TRBD2,TRBJ2-7,TRBV30
CSAREPNQPQHF,TGCAGTGCTAGAGAACCCAATCAGCCCCAGCATTTT,.,.,TRBJ1-5,TRBV20-1
CASSLAGTANSPLHF,TGCGCCAGCAGCTTGGCCGGGACAGCCAATTCACCCCTCCACTTT,few,TRBD1,TRBJ1-6,TRBV5-1
CASSGATGDMYGYTF,TGTGCCAGCAGCGGGGCCACAGGGGATATGTATGGCTACACCTTC,medium-sized,TRBD1,TRBJ1-2,TRBV5-6
CASSQRQGWTGELFF,TGTGCCAGCAGCCAAAGACAGGGGTGGACCGGGGAGCTGTTTTTT,medium-sized,TRBD1,TRBJ2-2,TRBV14
CASSPGGFDSPLHF,TGTGCCAGCAGCCCAGGGGGATTTGATTCACCCCTCCACTTT,many,TRBD1,TRBJ1-6,TRBV11-2
CATSSSWPDHTEAFF,TGTGCCACCAGCAGCTCCTGGCCAGACCACACTGAAGCTTTCTTT,medium-sized,.,TRBJ1-1,TRBV15
CSVGGGREAFF,TGCAGCGTTGGAGGGGGGCGTGAAGCTTTCTTT,medium-sized,.,TRBJ1-1,TRBV29-1
CAISKTSPSTDTQYF,TGTGCCATCAGTAAGACTAGTCCCTCTACAGATACGCAGTATTTT,many,.,TRBJ2-3,TRBV10-3
CASGLGPQHF,TGTGCCAGCGGACTGGGGCCCCAGCATTTT,medium-sized,.,TRBJ1-5,TRBV27
CASSADSTDTQYF,TGCGCCAGCAGCGCGGACAGCACAGATACGCAGTATTTT,.,.,TRBJ2-3,TRBV5-1
CASTSGGGADTQYF,TGTGCCAGCACTAGCGGGGGGGGGGCGGATACGCAGTATTTT,.,TRBD2,TRBJ2-3,TRBV6-5
CASSVLGQAGANVLTF,TGTGCCAGCAGCGTGCTGGGACAAGCTGGGGCCAACGTCCTGACTTTC,few,.,TRBJ2-6,TRBV7-9
CASSEGGDRLGYTF,TGTGCCAGCAGCGAAGGGGGGGACCGACTTGGCTACACCTTC,few,.,TRBJ1-2,TRBV6-1
CSASPLRPGLAGGIQETQYF,TGCAGTGCTAGCCCCCTCAGACCGGGACTAGCGGGGGGAATCCAAGAGACCCAGTACTTC,few,TRBD2,TRBJ2-5,TRBV20-1
CASSLWIGSIQETQYF,TGTGCCAGCAGCCTATGGATAGGGTCCATCCAAGAGACCCAGTACTTC,.,.,TRBJ2-5,TRBV14
CASIKGTALNEKLFF,TGTGCCAGCATTAAAGGGACAGCCCTTAATGAAAAACTGTTTTTT,.,TRBD1,TRBJ1-4,TRBV6-1
CASGRGASYEQYF,TGCGCCAGCGGCAGGGGGGCGTCCTACGAGCAGTACTTC,.,.,TRBJ2-7,TRBV10-1
CSVEDPGSPYGYTF,TGCAGCGTTGAAGATCCTGGCAGCCCCTATGGCTACACCTTC,medium-sized,.,TRBJ1-2,TRBV29-1
CSASGLAGPYYEQFF,TGCAGTGCGTCGGGACTAGCGGGACCATACTACGAGCAGTTCTTC,.,TRBD2,TRBJ2-1,TRBV20-1
CATSRFSGELFF,TGTGCCACCAGCAGATTCAGCGGGGAGCTGTTTTTT,medium-sized,.,TRBJ2-2,TRBV15
CASSLGLSYNSPLHF,TGTGCCAGCAGCTTGGGACTCTCCTATAATTCACCCCTCCACTTT,medium-sized,.,TRBJ1-6,TRBV5-5
CASSDFGGRRSGELFF,TGTGCCAGCAGTGACTTTGGGGGGCGCCGCTCCGGGGAGCTGTTTTTT,many,.,TRBJ2-2,TRBV6-4
CASSSGSGHWGDTQYF,TGTGCCAGCAGCTCGGGTAGCGGCCACTGGGGAGATACGCAGTATTTT,.,.,TRBJ2-3,TRBV7-2
CSARDRGGTGELFF,TGCAGTGCTAGGGACCGGGGGGGGACCGGGGAGCTGTTTTTT,.,TRBD2,TRBJ2-2,TRBV20-1
CASSFVPQRGYNEQFF,TGTGCCAGCAGCTTTGTCCCACAGCGGGGGTACAATGAGCAGTTCTTC,few,TRBD2,TRBJ2-1,TRBV5-6
CASSLNFGGRRTEAFF,TGTGCCAGCAGTCTAAATTTTGGGGGTCGGCGCACTGAAGCTTTCTTT,.,.,TRBJ1-1,TRBV27
CASSLGNGDGYTF,TGCGCCAGCAGCTTGGGCAATGGGGATGGCTACACCTTC,few,.,TRBJ1-2,TRBV5-1
CASSFDRGNYGYTF,TGTGCCAGCAGCTTTGACAGGGGCAACTATGGCTACACCTTC,many,TRBD1,TRBJ1-2,TRBV5-4
CASSREGQDDYGYTF,TGTGCCAGCAGCCGAGAGGGACAGGATGACTATGGCTACACCTTC,few,TRBD1,TRBJ1-2,TRBV4-3
CASRGIGDTGELFF,TGTGCCAGTAGGGGGATAGGGGACACCGGGGAGCTGTTTTTT,.,.,TRBJ2-2,TRBV19
CASPHREPSNYGYTF,TGTGCCAGCCCTCACCGGGAACCCTCTAACTATGGCTACACCTTC,few,.,TRBJ1-2,TRBV7-2
CSALGSYNSPLHF,TGCAGTGCCCTCGGCTCCTATAATTCACCCCTCCACTTT,medium-sized,.,TRBJ1-6,TRBV20-1
CATSDPSEGKETQYF,TGTGCCACCAGTGACCCTTCGGAGGGGAAAGAGACCCAGTACTTC,.,.,TRBJ2-5,TRBV24-1
CASSQFSYGRLDRGETGELFF,TGCGCCAGCAGCCAATTCAGTTACGGGAGATTGGACAGGGGAGAAACCGGGGAGCTGTTTTTT,.,TRBD1,TRBJ2-2,TRBV4-3
CASSRGPGNTIYF,TGTGCCAGCAGTCGGGGGCCTGGAAACACCATATATTTT,medium-sized,.,TRBJ1-3,TRBV6-5
CASSLAGSSYEQYF,TGTGCCAGCAGCTTGGCCGGGAGTTCCTACGAGCAGTACTTC,few,.,TRBJ2-7,TRBV5-6
CSARNPEVQPQHF,TGCAGTGCTAGAAACCCGGAGGTTCAGCCCCAGCATTTT,.,.,TRBJ1-5,TRBV20-1
CASSLDTWSSYNEQFF,TGTGCCAGCAGCTTAGACACTTGGAGCTCCTACAATGAGCAGTTCTTC,few,.,TRBJ2-1,TRBV11-2
CASSLWEFRSGNTIYF,TGTGCCAGCAGTTTGTGGGAATTTCGCTCTGGAAACACCATATATTTT,.,.,TRBJ1-3,TRBV12-3/TRBV12-4
CASSLDRGYEQYF,TGTGCCAGCAGCTTAGACAGGGGCTACGAGCAGTACTTC,medium-sized,TRBD1,TRBJ2-7,TRBV13
CASSGTTYNSPLHF,TGTGCCAGCAGTGGGACAACGTATAATTCACCCCTCCACTTT,few,.,TRBJ1-6,TRBV12-3/TRBV12-4
CASSRQPSYGYTF,TGTGCCAGTAGCCGACAGCCAAGCTATGGCTACACCTTC,medium-sized,.,TRBJ1-2,TRBV19
CASSGGGNEQFF,TGTGCCAGCAGCGGGGGGGGGAATGAGCAGTTCTTC,.,TRBD2,TRBJ2-1,TRBV7-3
CASSEASISLNQPQHF,TGTGCCAGCAGTGAAGCCTCTATAAGTCTCAATCAGCCCCAGCATTTT,.,.,TRBJ1-5,TRBV6-1
CASSAQGGQPQHF,TGTGCCAGCAGCGCACAGGGAGGTCAGCCCCAGCATTTT,few,.,TRBJ1-5,TRBV13
CASSRQGPKVEAFF,TGTGCCAGCAGCCGACAGGGGCCTAAGGTTGAAGCTTTCTTT,medium-sized,TRBD1,TRBJ1-1,TRBV12-3/TRBV12-4
CAWNHLGGLSFGTEAFF,TGTGCCTGGAACCACTTGGGGGGGCTCTCGTTTGGGACTGAAGCTTTCTTT,once,.,TRBJ1-1,TRBV30
CASSYSGLSGANVLTF,TGTGCCAGCAGTTACTCGGGGCTCTCTGGGGCCAACGTCCTGACTTTC,.,.,TRBJ2-6,TRBV6-5
CASLPPFGRQNSHYGYTF,TGTGCCAGCCTTCCGCCCTTCGGACGGCAGAATTCTCACTATGGCTACACCTTC,few,.,TRBJ1-2,TRBV6-2/TRBV6-3